This TCR beta chain derives from a study of blood T cell repertoires in COVID-19. Study-level background: In each case, the material was cDNA or gDNA derived from T cells, B-cell-depleted T cells, or PBMCs.

Original processing methods: Using reference gene primer amplification, nucleated cell counts were estimated. Data came from immunoSEQ multiplex PCR; TCRdb stores just in-frame clones and leaves some out. V, J and clone size are taken as reported in that table, and D and trimming were inferred from the DNA itself. The sample lists 350,000 or so clones, more than 70% occurring once. Seattle-derived patients entered the study during active infection and were followed longitudinally. CDR1 is MNHEY, CDR2 SMNVEV, per germline (reference sequence). The CDR3 has 14 residues. Trimming took 8 bases from V and 8 from J; bases not matched to a gene: 10.

Sequencing was performed on peripheral blood. The chain carries TRBV27 and TRBJ2-1; 9 bases map to TRBD2. The TCR originated in a woman between 25 and 40 years old with COVID-19, enrolled during active disease. CDR3: CASGSSGDEDEQFF. The CDR3 DNA sequence: TGTGCCAGCGGATCTAGCGGGGATGAGGATGAGCAGTTCTTC.